This T cell receptor (beta chain) emerged from a study of blood T cells in healthy people across ages. This CDR3 comprises 16 residues. The V end lost 6 bases, the J end lost 5 bases, and 22 bases lay between the germline ends. PBMCs numbering at least 7 million were isolated per sample. The authors ran a second PCR of 7 to 11 cycles using a sample-barcoded 5' primer and a J-beta primer mix. In TCRdb, the 5' RACE reads were re-called with MiXCR into one record per CDR3 protein. Of 1,300,000 or so distinct CDR3 sequences listed, 59% were seen once; the top ten hold 5% to 7%. The sequenced material came from blood. This TCR was sampled from a man younger than 30 in good health. The chain combines TRBV12-3 or TRBV12-4 with TRBJ2-5; D remains unclear. CDR3 coding DNA: TGTGCCAGCAGCCCGACCTCTAGAGTGCTTATGGAGACCCAGTACTTC. Amino acid sequence: CASSPTSRVLMETQYF.